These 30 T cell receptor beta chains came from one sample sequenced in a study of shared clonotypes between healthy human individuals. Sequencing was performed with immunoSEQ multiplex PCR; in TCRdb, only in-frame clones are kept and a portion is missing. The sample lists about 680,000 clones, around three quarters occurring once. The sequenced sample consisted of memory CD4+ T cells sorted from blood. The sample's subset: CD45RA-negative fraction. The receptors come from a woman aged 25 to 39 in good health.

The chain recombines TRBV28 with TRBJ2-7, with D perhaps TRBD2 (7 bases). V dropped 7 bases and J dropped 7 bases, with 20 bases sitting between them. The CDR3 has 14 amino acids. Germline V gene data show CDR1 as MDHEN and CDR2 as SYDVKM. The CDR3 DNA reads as TGTGCCAGCATCCTGAGCACAGGGAGGGGGGAGCAGTACTTC. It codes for CASILSTGRGEQYF.

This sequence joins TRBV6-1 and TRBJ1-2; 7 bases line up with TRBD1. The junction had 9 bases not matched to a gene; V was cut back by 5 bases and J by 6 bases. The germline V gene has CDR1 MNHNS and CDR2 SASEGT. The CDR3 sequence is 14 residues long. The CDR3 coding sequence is TGTGCCAGCAGTCTGACAGGGCTGTTTAATGGCTACACCTTC. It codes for CASSLTGLFNGYTF.

The CDR3 spells CASSARQGGYTEAFF. The DNA for the CDR3 is TGTGCCAGCAGCGCAAGACAGGGGGGGTACACTGAAGCTTTCTTT. The chain is built from TRBV11-2 and TRBJ1-1; TRBD1 matches 9 bases. The CDR3 consists of 15 residues. Trimming removed 5 bases from V and 3 bases from J; junction bases left unmatched: 7. In germline, CDR1 is SGHAT, CDR2 FQNNGV.

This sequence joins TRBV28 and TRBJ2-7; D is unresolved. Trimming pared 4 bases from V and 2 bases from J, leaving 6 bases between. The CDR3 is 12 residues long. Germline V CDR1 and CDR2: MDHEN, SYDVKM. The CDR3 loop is CASSSLPYEQYF. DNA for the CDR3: TGTGCCAGCAGTTCTCTCCCCTACGAGCAGTACTTC. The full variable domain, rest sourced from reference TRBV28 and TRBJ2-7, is DVKVTQSSRYLVKRTGEKVFLECVQDMDHENMFWYRQDPGLGLRLIYFSYDVKMKEKGDIPEGYSVSREKKERFSLILESASTNQTSMYLCASSSLPYEQYFGPGTRLTVT.

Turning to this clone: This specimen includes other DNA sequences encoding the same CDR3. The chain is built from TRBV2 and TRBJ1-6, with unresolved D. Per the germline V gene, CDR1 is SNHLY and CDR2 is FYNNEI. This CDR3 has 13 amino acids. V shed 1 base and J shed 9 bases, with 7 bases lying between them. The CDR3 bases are TGTGCCAGCAGTGAAGAAGGGAGTTCACCCCTCCACTTT. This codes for CASSEEGSSPLHF.

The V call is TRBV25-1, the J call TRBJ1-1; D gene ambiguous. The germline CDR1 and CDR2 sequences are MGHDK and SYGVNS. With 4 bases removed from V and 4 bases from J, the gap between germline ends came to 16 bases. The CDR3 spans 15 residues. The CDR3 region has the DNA TGTGCCAGCAGTGGGAGGGCCCGTATCGGCACTGAAGCTTTCTTT. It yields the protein CASSGRARIGTEAFF.

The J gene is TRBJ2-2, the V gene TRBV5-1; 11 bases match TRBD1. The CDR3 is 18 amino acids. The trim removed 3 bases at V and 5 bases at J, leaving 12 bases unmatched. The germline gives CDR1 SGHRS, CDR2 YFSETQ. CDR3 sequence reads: CASSSGQGARFSTGELFF. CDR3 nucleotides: TGCGCCAGCAGCTCCGGACAGGGGGCGCGGTTTTCTACCGGGGAGCTGTTTTTT.

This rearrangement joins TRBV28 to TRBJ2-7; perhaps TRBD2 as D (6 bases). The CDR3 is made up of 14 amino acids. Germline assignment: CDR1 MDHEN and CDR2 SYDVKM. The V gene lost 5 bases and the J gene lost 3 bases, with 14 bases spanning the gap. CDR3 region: CASSAGPIHYEQYF. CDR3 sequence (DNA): TGTGCCAGCAGTGCGGGACCAATCCACTACGAGCAGTACTTC.

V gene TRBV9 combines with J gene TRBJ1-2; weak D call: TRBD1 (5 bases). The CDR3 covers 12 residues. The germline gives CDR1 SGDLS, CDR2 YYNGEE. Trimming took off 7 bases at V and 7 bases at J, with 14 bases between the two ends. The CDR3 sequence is CASAESGRGYTF. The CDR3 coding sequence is TGTGCCAGCGCTGAGTCAGGGCGTGGCTACACCTTC.

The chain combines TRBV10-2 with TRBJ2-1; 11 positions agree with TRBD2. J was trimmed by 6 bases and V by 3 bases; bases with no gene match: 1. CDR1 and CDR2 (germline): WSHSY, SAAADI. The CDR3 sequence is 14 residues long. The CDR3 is CASSDSGRGNEQFF. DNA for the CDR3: TGCGCCAGCAGTGATAGCGGGAGGGGCAATGAGCAGTTCTTC.

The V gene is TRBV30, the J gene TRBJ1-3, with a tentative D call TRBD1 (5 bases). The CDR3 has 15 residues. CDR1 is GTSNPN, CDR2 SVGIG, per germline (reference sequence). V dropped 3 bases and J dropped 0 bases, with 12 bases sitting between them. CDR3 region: CAWSWDPSSGNTIYF. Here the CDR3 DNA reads TGTGCCTGGAGCTGGGACCCAAGCTCTGGAAACACCATATATTTT.

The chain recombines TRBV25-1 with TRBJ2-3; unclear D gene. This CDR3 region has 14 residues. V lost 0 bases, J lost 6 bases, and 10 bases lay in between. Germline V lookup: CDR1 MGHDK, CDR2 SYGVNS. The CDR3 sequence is CASSEYPGPDTQYF. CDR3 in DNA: TGTGCCAGCAGTGAATATCCTGGACCCGATACGCAGTATTTT.

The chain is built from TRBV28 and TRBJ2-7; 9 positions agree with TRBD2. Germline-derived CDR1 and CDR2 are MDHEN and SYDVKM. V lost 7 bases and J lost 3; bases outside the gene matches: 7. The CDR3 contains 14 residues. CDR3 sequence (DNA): TGTGCCAGCACCGGGACTAGCACAATCTACGAGCAGTACTTC. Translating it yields CASTGTSTIYEQYF.

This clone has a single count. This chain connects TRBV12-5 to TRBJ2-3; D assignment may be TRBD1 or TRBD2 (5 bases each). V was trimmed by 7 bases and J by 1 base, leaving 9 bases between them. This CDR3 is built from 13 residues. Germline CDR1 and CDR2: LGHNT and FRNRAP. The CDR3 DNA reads TGTGCTAGTGCCCTGGGGGGCACAGATACGCAGTATTTT. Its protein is CASALGGTDTQYF.

CDR3 sequence (DNA): TGCGCCAGCAGCCAAATGGACGGAGGAAATCGCTACGAGCAGTACTTC. Protein sequence: CASSQMDGGNRYEQYF. This chain uses TRBV4-1 with TRBJ2-7, with D perhaps TRBD2 (5 bases). The V gene's germline CDR1 is MGHRA and CDR2 YSYEKL. The CDR3 consists of 16 residues. The germline V and J ends were trimmed by 2 bases and 3 bases, with 17 bases remaining between them.

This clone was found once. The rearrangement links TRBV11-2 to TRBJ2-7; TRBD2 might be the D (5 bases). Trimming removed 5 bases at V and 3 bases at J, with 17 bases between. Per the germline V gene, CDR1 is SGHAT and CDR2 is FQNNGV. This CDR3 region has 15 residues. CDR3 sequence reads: CASSPAPGLIYEQYF. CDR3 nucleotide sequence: TGTGCCAGCAGCCCGGCGCCAGGACTGATCTACGAGCAGTACTTC.

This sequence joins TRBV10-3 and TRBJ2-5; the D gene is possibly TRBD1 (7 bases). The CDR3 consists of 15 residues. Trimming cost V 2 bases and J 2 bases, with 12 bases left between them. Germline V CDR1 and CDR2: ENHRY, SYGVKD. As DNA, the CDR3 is TGTGCCATCAGTGAGAGGGGGGACAGACAAGAGACCCAGTACTTC. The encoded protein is CAISERGDRQETQYF.

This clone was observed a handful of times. CDR3 amino acids: CASSSRDRGDEQYF. The DNA for the CDR3 is TGTGCCAGCAGTTCAAGGGACAGGGGAGACGAGCAGTACTTC. The rearrangement uses TRBV27 and TRBJ2-7, with TRBD1 identical over 10 bases. V trimming: 4 bases; J trimming: 5 bases; junction bases outside the gene matches: 5. Germline V gives CDR1 MNHEY, CDR2 SMNVEV (reference sequence). This CDR3 has 14 residues.

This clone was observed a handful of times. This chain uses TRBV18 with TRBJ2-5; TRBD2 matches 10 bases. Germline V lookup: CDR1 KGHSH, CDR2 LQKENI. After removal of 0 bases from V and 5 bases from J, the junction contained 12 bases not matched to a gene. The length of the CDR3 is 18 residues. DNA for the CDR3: TGTGCCAGCTCACCACCGACGAGGACTAGCGGCAACGAGGAGACCCAGTACTTC. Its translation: CASSPPTRTSGNEETQYF.

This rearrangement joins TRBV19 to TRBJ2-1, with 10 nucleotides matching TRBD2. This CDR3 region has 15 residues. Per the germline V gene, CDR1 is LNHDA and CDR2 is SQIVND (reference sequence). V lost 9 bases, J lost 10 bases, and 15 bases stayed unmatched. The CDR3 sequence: CASQLGSSGRDEQFF. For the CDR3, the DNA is TGTGCCAGCCAATTGGGGTCGAGCGGGAGGGACGAGCAGTTCTTC.

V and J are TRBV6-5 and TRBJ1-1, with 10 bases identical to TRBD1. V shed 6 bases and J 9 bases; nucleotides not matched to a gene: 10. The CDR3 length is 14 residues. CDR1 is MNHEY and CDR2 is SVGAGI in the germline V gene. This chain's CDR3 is CASRLGTGVVQAFF. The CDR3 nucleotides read TGTGCCAGCAGGTTGGGGACAGGGGTCGTCCAAGCTTTCTTT.

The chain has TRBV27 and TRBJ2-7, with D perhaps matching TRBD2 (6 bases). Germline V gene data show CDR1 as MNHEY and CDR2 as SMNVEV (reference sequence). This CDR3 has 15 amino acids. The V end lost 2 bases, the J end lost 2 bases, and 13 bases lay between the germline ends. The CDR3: CASSLAGTDAYEQYF. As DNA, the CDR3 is TGTGCCAGCAGTTTAGCCGGGACTGATGCCTACGAGCAGTACTTC.

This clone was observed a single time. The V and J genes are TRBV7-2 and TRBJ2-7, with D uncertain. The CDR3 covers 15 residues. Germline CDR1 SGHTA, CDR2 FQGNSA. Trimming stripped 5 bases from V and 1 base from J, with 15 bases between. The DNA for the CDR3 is TGTGCCAGCAGCCTGGGTTTGACCGTATCCTACGAGCAGTACTTC. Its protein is CASSLGLTVSYEQYF.

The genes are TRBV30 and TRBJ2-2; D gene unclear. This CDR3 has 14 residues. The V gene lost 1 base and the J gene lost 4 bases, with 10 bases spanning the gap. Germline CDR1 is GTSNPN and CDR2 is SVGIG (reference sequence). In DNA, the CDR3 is TGTGCCTGGAGTGCTTCAAGGATCACCGGGGAGCTGTTTTTT. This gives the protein CAWSASRITGELFF.

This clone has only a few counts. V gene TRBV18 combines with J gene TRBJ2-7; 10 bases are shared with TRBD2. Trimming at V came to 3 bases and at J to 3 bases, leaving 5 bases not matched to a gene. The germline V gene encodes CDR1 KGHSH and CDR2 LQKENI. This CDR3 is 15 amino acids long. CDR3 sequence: CASSPLAGGHYEQYF. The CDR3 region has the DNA TGTGCCAGCTCACCCTTAGCGGGAGGACACTACGAGCAGTACTTC.

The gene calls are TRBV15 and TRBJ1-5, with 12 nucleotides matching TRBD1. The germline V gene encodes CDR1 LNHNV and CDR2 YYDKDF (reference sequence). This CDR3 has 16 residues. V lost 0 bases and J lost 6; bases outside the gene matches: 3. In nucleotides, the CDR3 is TGTGCCACCAGCAGAGACGGGACAGGGGGCCTTCAGCCCCAGCATTTT. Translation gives CATSRDGTGGLQPQHF.

The CDR3 here is CASSQGGPPYEQYF. CDR3 nucleotide sequence: TGTGCCAGCAGTCAAGGGGGGCCCCCCTACGAGCAGTACTTC. This chain uses TRBV28 with TRBJ2-7; D might be TRBD1 or TRBD2, each matching 6 bases. CDR3 length: 14 amino acids. Trimming shortened V by 5 bases and J by 2 bases, and 13 bases separated the two germline ends. Germline assignment: CDR1 MDHEN and CDR2 SYDVKM. The entire variable domain, with the rest obtained from reference TRBV28 and TRBJ2-7, is as follows: DVKVTQSSRYLVKRTGEKVFLECVQDMDHENMFWYRQDPGLGLRLIYFSYDVKMKEKGDIPEGYSVSREKKERFSLILESASTNQTSMYLCASSQGGPPYEQYFGPGTRLTVT.

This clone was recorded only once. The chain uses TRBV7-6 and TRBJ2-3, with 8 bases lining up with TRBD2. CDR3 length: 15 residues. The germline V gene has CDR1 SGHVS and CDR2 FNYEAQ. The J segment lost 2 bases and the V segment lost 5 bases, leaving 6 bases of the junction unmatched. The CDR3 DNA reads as TGTGCCAGCAGCCATAGCGGGATCCCCACAGATACGCAGTATTTT. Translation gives CASSHSGIPTDTQYF.

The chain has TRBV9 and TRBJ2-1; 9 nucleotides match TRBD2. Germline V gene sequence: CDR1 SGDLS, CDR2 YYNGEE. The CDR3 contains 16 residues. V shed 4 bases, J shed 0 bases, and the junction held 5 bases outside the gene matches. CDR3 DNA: TGTGCCAGCAGCACCTATAGCGGGAGCTCCTACAATGAGCAGTTCTTC. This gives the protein CASSTYSGSSYNEQFF.

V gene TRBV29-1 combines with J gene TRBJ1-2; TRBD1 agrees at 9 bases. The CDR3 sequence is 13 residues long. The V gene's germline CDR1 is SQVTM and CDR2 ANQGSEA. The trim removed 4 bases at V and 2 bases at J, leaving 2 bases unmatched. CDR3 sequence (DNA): TGCAGCGTTGGAGGACAGGGGAACTATGGCTACACCTTC. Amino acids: CSVGGQGNYGYTF. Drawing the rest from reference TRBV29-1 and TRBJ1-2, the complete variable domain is SAVISQKPSRDICQRGTSLTIQCQVDSQVTMMFWYRQQPGQSLTLIATANQGSEATYESGFVIDKFPISRPNLTFSTLTVSNMSPEDSSIYLCSVGGQGNYGYTFGSGTRLTVV.